The next 16 T cell receptor beta chains were all read from a single sample in a study of blood T cell repertoires in COVID-19. The data were produced by immunoSEQ multiplex PCR, yet TCRdb's version contains in-frame clones alone and is incomplete. The sample consists of 220,000 or so clones, about 85% of them appearing once. The sample consisted of peripheral blood. Receptors were obtained from a woman aged 45 to 65 with COVID-19, enrolled during active disease.

The rearrangement links TRBV4-3 to TRBJ1-1; 8 bases align to TRBD1. Looked up from germline, CDR1 is LGHNA and CDR2 is YSLEER. This CDR3 spans 15 amino acids. The trim removed 1 base at V and 1 base at J, leaving 2 bases unmatched. The CDR3, as DNA: TGCGCCAGCAGCCAAGGGACAGGGTGGAACACTGAAGCTTTCTTT. It specifies CASSQGTGWNTEAFF.

This clone was recorded only once. The chain combines TRBV20-1 with TRBJ2-3; 9 bases map to TRBD2. The junction had 8 bases not matched to a gene; V was cut back by 3 bases and J by 7 bases. This CDR3 comprises 14 residues. Germline V gene lookup returns CDR1 DFQATT and CDR2 SNEGSKA (reference sequence). CDR3 sequence (DNA): TGCAGTGCTAGTATAAGCGGGGGGACCAATACGCAGTATTTT. It codes for CSASISGGTNTQYF.

The chain uses TRBV28 and TRBJ1-1; maybe TRBD1 (5 bases). Germline V CDR1 and CDR2: MDHEN, SYDVKM. The CDR3 totals 14 residues. V dropped 8 bases and J dropped 0 bases, with 13 bases sitting between them. For the CDR3, the DNA is TGTGCCAGCGGTGGGGGGGGACTGAACACTGAAGCTTTCTTT. Translated, it gives CASGGGGLNTEAFF.

The chain is built from TRBV11-2 and TRBJ2-1; 13 bases align to TRBD2. The trim removed 3 bases at V and 10 bases at J, leaving 9 bases unmatched. The length of the CDR3 is 16 residues. Germline V CDR1 and CDR2: SGHAT, FQNNGV. The CDR3 protein is CASSFTTSGGAFEQFF. CDR3 nucleotides: TGTGCCAGCAGCTTCACAACTAGCGGGGGGGCCTTCGAGCAGTTCTTC.

This rearrangement joins TRBV12-3 or TRBV12-4 to TRBJ1-5, with D unclear. This CDR3 spans 13 amino acids. The germline V and J ends were trimmed by 8 bases and 0 bases, with 8 bases remaining between them. CDR3 sequence (DNA): TGTGCCAGCGGAGTATTTAGCAATCAGCCCCAGCATTTT. Amino acid sequence: CASGVFSNQPQHF.

This clone was picked up a small number of times. The chain links TRBV27 to TRBJ1-2; 10 bases fit TRBD1. The V gene's germline CDR1 is MNHEY and CDR2 SMNVEV (reference sequence). The CDR3 has 16 amino acids. V dropped 4 bases and J dropped 5; count of bases not matched to a gene: 10. The CDR3 reads CASSSPQGQGKYGYTF. The CDR3 nucleotides read TGTGCCAGCAGTTCCCCACAGGGACAGGGGAAATATGGCTACACCTTC.

CDR3 DNA sequence: TGTGCCAGCAGCTTAAGTAGCGGGGGGGTTCACGAGCAGTACTTC. Its protein product is CASSLSSGGVHEQYF. The V and J genes are TRBV7-9 and TRBJ2-7, with 11 nucleotides matching TRBD2. CDR1 is SEHNR and CDR2 is FQNEAQ in the germline V gene (reference sequence). J gave up 5 bases and V 2 bases, and 5 bases lay outside the gene matches. The CDR3 sequence is 15 residues long.

The V gene is TRBV5-1, the J gene TRBJ2-1; the D gene is possibly TRBD1 (5 bases). The CDR3 length is 16 residues. V was pared by 0 bases and J by 5 bases, with 15 bases between. Germline CDR1 SGHRS, CDR2 YFSETQ. Here the CDR3 reads CASSLVGPTVNNEQFF. The DNA for the CDR3 is TGCGCCAGCAGCTTGGTTGGCCCGACAGTAAACAATGAGCAGTTCTTC.

This clone has only a few counts. The chain combines TRBV10-2 with TRBJ2-2, with a weak D call TRBD2 (5 bases). Trimming cost V 7 bases and J 7 bases, with 16 bases left between them. This CDR3 is built from 14 residues. CDR1 is WSHSY, CDR2 SAAADI, per germline. The CDR3 DNA reads TGCGCCAGCACGCGGACCGGACTCCTCGGGGAGCTGTTTTTT. Translating gives CASTRTGLLGELFF.

The rearrangement joins TRBV7-8 to TRBJ2-7; 8 bases are shared with TRBD1. The ends lost 3 bases at V and 5 bases at J; junction bases unmatched: 3. The CDR3 runs 13 residues. CDR1 is SGHVS and CDR2 is FQNEAQ in the germline V gene. CDR3 loop: CASSFSTGDEQYV. The CDR3 DNA is TGTGCCAGCAGCTTCTCGACAGGGGACGAGCAGTACGTC.

J is TRBJ1-5 and V is TRBV3-1 (or the pseudogene TRBV3-2); the D gene is possibly TRBD1 (5 bases). This CDR3 region has 15 residues. V gave up 1 base and J gave up 3 bases, with 10 bases separating them. Germline V gene sequence: CDR1 LGHDT, CDR2 YNNKEL (reference sequence). CDR3 amino acids: CASSQGLGANQPQHF. The CDR3, as DNA: TGTGCCAGCAGCCAAGGGTTAGGGGCCAATCAGCCCCAGCATTTT.

V is TRBV7-8 and J is TRBJ1-3; the match to TRBD1 covers 8 bases. The germline V gene encodes CDR1 SGHVS and CDR2 FQNEAQ. The CDR3 is 16 residues long. Trimming removed 4 bases from V and 2 bases from J; junction bases left unmatched: 7. In DNA, the CDR3 is TGTGCCAGCAGCTCCGGACAGGGTGGTACTGGAAACACCATATATTTT. This sequence encodes CASSSGQGGTGNTIYF.

The rearrangement joins TRBV4-1 to TRBJ2-7, with 13 bases matching TRBD2. The germline V gene has CDR1 MGHRA and CDR2 YSYEKL. The CDR3 runs to 16 residues. The V gene end was trimmed by 4 bases and the J gene end by 3 bases; junction bases not matched to a gene: 6. The DNA of the CDR3 is TGCGCCAGCAGCCCTACTTGGACTAGCGGGGGCTACGAGCAGTACGTC. It encodes CASSPTWTSGGYEQYV.

This rearrangement joins TRBV28 to TRBJ2-4; D possibly corresponds to TRBD2 (6 bases). The CDR3 is 18 residues long. CDR1 and CDR2 from the germline V gene are MDHEN and SYDVKM. V was shortened by 5 bases and J by 0 bases, with 20 bases between the two germline ends. The CDR3 loop is CASSPRGTVHLAKNIQYF. The CDR3 coding sequence is TGTGCCAGCAGTCCCCGGGGGACGGTTCATCTAGCCAAAAACATTCAGTACTTC.

V gene TRBV9 combines with J gene TRBJ2-1; weak D call: TRBD2 (6 bases). This CDR3 is 17 amino acids long. V was clipped by 5 bases and J by 0 bases, with 18 bases between them. Germline-derived CDR1 and CDR2 are SGDLS and YYNGEE. The CDR3 spells CASRGGVSGSSYNEQFF. The CDR3 DNA is TGTGCCAGCAGGGGGGGAGTGTCGGGAAGCTCCTACAATGAGCAGTTCTTC.

The chain uses TRBV5-1 and TRBJ2-1; a weak D match, TRBD2 (5 bases). CDR1 is SGHRS, CDR2 YFSETQ, per germline. The CDR3 runs 15 residues. V lost 0 bases and J lost 1, with 8 bases in between. The CDR3 coding sequence is TGCGCCAGCAGCTTGGGGGAGATATCCTACAATGAGCAGTTCTTC. Protein sequence: CASSLGEISYNEQFF. The whole variable domain, remainder taken from reference TRBV5-1 and TRBJ2-1, is KAGVTQTPRYLIKTRGQQVTLSCSPISGHRSVSWYQQTPGQGLQFLFEYFSETQRNKGNFPGRFSGRQFSNSRSEMNVSTLELGDSALYLCASSLGEISYNEQFFGPGTRLTVL.